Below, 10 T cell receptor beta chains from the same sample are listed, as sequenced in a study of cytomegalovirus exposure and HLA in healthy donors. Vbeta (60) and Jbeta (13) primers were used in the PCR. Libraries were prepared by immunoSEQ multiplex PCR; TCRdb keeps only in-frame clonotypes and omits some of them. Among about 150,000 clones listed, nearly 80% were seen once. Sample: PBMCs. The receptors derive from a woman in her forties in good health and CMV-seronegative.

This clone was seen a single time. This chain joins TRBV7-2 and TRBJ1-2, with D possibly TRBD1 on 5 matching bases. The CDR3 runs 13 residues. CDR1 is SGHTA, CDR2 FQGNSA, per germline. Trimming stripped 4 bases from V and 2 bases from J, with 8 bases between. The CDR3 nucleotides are TGTGCCAGCAGCTCCAAGGGGAACTATGGCTACACCTTC. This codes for CASSSKGNYGYTF.

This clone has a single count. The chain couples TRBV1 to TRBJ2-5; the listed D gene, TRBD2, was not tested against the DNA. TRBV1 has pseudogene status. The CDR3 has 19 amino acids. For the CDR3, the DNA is TGCACCAGCAGCCATAATCGACTAGCGGGAGGAGGGTGGGTAGAGACCCAGTACTTC. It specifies CTSSHNRLAGGGWVETQYF.

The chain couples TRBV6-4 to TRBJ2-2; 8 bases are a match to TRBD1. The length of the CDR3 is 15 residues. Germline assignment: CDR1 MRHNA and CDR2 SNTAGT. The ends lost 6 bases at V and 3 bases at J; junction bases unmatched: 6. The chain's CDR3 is CASSQGALDTGELFF. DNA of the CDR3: TGTGCCAGCAGCCAGGGGGCTCTCGACACCGGGGAGCTGTTTTTT.

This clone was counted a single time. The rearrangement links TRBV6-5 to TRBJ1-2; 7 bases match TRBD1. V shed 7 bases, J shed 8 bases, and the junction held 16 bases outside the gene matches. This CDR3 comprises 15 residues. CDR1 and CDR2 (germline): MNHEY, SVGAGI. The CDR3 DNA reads TGTGCCAGCACCCCCGACAGGGCCGGTTCAGGGGGCTACACCTTC. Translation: CASTPDRAGSGGYTF.

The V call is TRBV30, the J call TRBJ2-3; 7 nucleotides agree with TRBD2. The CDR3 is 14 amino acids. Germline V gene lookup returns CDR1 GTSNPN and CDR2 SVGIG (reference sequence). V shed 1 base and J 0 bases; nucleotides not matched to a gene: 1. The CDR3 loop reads CAWSGRGSTDTQYF. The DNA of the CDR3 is TGTGCCTGGAGTGGGCGGGGGAGCACAGATACGCAGTATTTT.

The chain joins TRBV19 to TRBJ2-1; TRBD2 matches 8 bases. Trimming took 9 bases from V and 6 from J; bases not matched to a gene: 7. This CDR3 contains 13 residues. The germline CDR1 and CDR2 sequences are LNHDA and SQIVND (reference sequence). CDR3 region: CASHSGNGNEQFF. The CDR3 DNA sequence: TGTGCCAGCCATAGCGGGAATGGCAATGAGCAGTTCTTC.

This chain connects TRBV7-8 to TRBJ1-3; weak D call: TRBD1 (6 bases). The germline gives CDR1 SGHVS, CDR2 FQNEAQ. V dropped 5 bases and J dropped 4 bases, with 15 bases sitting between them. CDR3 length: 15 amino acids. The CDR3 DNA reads TGTGCCAGCAGCCTACGGGGGGCTACGGGAAACACCATATATTTT. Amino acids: CASSLRGATGNTIYF.

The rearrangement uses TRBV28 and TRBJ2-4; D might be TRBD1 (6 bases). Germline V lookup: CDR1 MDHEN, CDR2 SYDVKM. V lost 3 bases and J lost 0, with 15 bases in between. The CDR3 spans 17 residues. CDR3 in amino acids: CASSLGAGVLAKNIQYF. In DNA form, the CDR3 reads TGTGCCAGCAGTTTGGGGGCAGGAGTCTTAGCCAAAAACATTCAGTACTTC.

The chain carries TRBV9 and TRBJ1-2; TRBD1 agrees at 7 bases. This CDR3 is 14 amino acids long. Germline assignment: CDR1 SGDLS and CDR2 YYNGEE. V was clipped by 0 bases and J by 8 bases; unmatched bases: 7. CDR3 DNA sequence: TGTGCCAGCAGCGTAGAAGGGGGCGCGGGGGGCTACACCTTC. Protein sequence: CASSVEGGAGGYTF.

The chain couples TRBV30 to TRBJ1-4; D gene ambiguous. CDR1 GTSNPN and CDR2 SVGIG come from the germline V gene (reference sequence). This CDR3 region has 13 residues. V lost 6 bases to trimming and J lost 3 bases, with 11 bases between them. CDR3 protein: CACLGSSNEKLFF. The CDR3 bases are TGTGCCTGCCTAGGATCGTCTAATGAAAAACTGTTTTTT.